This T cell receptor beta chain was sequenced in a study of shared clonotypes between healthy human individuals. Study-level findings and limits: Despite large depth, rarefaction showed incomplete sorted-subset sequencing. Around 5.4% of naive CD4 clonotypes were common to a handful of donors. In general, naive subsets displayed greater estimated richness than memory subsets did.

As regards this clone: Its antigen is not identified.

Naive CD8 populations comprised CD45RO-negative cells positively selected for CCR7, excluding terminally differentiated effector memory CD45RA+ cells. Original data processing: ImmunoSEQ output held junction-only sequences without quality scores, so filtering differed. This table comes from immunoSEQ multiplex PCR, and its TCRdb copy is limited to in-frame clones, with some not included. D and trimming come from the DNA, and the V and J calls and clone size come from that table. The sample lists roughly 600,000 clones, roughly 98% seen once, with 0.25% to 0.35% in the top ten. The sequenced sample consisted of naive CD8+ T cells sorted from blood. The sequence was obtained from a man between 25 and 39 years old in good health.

The CDR3 spells CASSPGIDYGYTF. The CDR3 DNA is TGTGCCAGTAGTCCGGGCATAGACTATGGCTACACCTTC. The chain has TRBV19 and TRBJ1-2; D is ambiguous. Per germline, CDR1 LNHDA and CDR2 SQIVND (reference sequence). The CDR3 consists of 13 residues. Trimming shortened V by 5 bases and J by 3 bases, and 10 bases separated the two germline ends.